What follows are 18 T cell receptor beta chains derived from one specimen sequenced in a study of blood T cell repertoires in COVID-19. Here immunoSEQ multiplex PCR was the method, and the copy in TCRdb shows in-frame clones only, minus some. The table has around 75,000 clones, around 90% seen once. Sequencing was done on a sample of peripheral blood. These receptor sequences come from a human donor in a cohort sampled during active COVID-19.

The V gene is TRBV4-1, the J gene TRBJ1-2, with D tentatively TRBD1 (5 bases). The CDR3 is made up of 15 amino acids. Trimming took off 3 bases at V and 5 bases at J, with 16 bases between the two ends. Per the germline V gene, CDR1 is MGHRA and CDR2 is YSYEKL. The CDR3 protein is CASSHFSGTYYGYTF. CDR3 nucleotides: TGCGCCAGCAGCCATTTCAGCGGGACTTATTATGGCTACACCTTC.

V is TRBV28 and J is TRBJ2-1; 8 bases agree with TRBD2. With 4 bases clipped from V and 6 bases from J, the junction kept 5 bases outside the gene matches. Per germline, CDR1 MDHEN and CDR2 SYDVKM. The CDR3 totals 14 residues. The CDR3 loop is CASSYSGSPNEQFF. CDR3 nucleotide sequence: TGTGCCAGCAGTTACAGCGGGAGCCCCAATGAGCAGTTCTTC.

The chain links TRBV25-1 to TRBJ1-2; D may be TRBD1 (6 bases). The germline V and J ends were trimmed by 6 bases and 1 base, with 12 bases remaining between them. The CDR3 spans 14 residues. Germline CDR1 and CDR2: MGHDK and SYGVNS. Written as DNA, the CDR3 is TGTGCCAGCAGAGAGACAGGATATAACTATGGCTACACCTTC. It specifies CASRETGYNYGYTF.

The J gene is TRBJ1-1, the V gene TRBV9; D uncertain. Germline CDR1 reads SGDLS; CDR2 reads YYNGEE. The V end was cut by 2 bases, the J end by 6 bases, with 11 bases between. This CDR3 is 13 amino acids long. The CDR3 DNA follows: TGTGCCAGCAGCGTCGAGGGAAGGGCTGAAGCTTTCTTT. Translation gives CASSVEGRAEAFF.

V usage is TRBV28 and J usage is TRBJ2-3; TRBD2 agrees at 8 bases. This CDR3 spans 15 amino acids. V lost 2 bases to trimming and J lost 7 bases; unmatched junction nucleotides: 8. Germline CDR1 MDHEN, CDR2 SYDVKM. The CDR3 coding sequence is TGTGCCAGCAGTTTAGACGGGAGGGCTCCGAATACGCAGTATTTT. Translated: CASSLDGRAPNTQYF.

The CDR3: CASSPSVGGGTQYF. In DNA, the CDR3 is TGTGCCAGCAGCCCATCTGTTGGTGGAGGGACCCAGTACTTC. The chain recombines TRBV3-1 (or the pseudogene TRBV3-2) with TRBJ2-5, with D perhaps TRBD2 (5 bases). The CDR3 loop spans 14 amino acids. The germline V gene has CDR1 LGHDT and CDR2 YNNKEL (reference sequence). Trimming left V 4 bases short and J 7 bases short, with 16 bases between.

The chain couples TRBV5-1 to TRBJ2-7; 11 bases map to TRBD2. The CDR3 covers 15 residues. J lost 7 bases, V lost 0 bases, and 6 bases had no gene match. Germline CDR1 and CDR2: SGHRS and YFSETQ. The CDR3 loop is CASSLAPSGGREQYF. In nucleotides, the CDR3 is TGCGCCAGCAGCTTGGCCCCTAGCGGGGGGCGGGAGCAGTACTTC.

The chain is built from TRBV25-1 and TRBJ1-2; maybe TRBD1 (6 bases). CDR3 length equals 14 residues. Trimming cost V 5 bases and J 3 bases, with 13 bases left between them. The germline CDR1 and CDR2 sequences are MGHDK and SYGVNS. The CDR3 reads CASSIPDRYYGYTF. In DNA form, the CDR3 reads TGTGCCAGCAGTATACCGGACAGATACTATGGCTACACCTTC.

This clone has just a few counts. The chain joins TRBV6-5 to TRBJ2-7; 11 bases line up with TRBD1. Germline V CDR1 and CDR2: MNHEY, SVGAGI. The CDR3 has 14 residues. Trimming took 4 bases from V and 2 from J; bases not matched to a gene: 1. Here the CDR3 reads CASSWTGGPYEQYF. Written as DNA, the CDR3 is TGTGCCAGCAGTTGGACAGGGGGCCCCTACGAGCAGTACTTC.

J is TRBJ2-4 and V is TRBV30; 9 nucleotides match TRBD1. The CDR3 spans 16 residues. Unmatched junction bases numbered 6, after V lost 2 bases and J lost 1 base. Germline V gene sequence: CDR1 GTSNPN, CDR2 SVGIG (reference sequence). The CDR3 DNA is TGTGCCTGGAGTACCGGACAGGGGAAGGCCAAAAACATTCAGTACTTC. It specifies CAWSTGQGKAKNIQYF.

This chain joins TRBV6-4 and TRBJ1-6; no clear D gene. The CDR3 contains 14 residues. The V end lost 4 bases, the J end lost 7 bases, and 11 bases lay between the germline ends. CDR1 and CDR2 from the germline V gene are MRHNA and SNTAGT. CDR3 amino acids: CASSADTQNSPLHF. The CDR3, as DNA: TGTGCCAGCAGTGCTGACACCCAGAATTCACCCCTCCACTTT.

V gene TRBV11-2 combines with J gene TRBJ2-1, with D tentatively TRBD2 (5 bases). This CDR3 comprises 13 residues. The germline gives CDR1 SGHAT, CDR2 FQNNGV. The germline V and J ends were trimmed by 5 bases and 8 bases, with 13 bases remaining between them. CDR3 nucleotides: TGTGCCAGCAGCCTAACGAACGGGGATGAGCAGTTCTTC. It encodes CASSLTNGDEQFF.

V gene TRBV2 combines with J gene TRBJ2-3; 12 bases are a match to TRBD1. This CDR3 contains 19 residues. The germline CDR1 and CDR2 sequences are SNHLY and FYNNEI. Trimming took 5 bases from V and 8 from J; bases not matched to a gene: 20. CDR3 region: CASSPSGQGASTRRGTQYF. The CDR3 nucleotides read TGTGCCAGCAGTCCGTCGGGACAGGGGGCTTCGACCCGCAGGGGTACGCAGTATTTT.

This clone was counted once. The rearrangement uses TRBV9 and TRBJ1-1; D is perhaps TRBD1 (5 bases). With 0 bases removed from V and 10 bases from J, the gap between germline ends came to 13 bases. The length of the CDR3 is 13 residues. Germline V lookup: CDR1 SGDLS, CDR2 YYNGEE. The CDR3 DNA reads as TGTGCCAGCAGCGTAGGGGAGGGGTGGGGAGCTTTCTTT. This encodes CASSVGEGWGAFF.

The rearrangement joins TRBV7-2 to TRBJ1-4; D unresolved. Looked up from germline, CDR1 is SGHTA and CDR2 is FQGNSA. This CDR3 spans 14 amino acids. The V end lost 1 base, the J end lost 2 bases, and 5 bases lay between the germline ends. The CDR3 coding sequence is TGTGCCAGCAGCTTAGGCGGGACTAATGAAAAACTGTTTTTT. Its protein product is CASSLGGTNEKLFF.

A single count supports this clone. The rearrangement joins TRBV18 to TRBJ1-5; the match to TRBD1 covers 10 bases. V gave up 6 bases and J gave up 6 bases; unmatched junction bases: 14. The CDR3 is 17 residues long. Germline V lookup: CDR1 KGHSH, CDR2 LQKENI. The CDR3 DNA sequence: TGTGCCAGCTCCCCGGAGGACAGGGGGACCCTCATTCAGCCCCAGCATTTT. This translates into CASSPEDRGTLIQPQHF.

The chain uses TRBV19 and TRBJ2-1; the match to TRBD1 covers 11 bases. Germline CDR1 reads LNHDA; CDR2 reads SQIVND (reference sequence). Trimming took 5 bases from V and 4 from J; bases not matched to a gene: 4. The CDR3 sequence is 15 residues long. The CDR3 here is CASSAGTGGYNEQFF. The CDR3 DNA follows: TGTGCCAGTAGTGCCGGGACAGGGGGATACAATGAGCAGTTCTTC.

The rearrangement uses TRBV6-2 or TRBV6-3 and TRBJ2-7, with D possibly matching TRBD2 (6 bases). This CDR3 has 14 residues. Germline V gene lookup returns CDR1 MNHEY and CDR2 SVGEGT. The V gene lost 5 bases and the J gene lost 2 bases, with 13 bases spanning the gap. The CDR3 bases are TGTGCCAGCAGTCCATTCCGGGAGCCCTACGAGCAGTACTTC. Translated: CASSPFREPYEQYF.